This entry concerns a single TCR beta chain. With 1 base removed from V and 0 bases from J, the gap between germline ends came to 3 bases. CDR1 is SGHNT, CDR2 YENEEA, per germline. This CDR3 contains 13 residues. This specimen comes from a study of blood T cell repertoires in COVID-19. Here immunoSEQ multiplex PCR was the method, and the copy in TCRdb shows in-frame clones only, minus some. The sample shows 200,000 to 250,000 clones, roughly 87% of them seen only once. The J gene is TRBJ1-1, the V gene TRBV11-3; D gene unclear. This sequence originates from a woman aged 18-35 years who had recovered from COVID-19. Material: peripheral blood. DNA for the CDR3: TGTGCCAGCAGCTTAGTCTTGAACACTGAAGCTTTCTTT. This encodes CASSLVLNTEAFF. Variable domain in full (rest from reference TRBV11-3 and TRBJ1-1): EAGVVQSPRYKIIEKKQPVAFWCNPISGHNTLYWYLQNLGQGPELLIRYENEEAVDDSQLPKDRFSAERLKGVDSTLKIQPAELGDSAVYLCASSLVLNTEAFFGQGTRLTVV.